This passage covers 20 T cell receptor beta chains from one sample sequenced in a study of blood T cell repertoires in COVID-19. Method: immunoSEQ multiplex PCR; TCRdb's copy keeps in-frame clones and lacks some. The data show around 78,000 clones, with around 89% seen just once and around 1.2% held by the top ten. The sequenced material came from PBMCs or T cells enriched from blood (not recorded which). The receptors stem from a woman aged 50 to 60 with acute COVID-19.

V usage is TRBV5-4 and J usage is TRBJ2-3, with 13 bases identical to TRBD2. The CDR3 has 16 residues. From germline, CDR1 is SGHNT and CDR2 YYREEE (reference sequence). The J segment lost 2 bases and the V segment lost 3 bases, leaving 3 bases of the junction unmatched. The CDR3: CASSSGLAGITDTQYF. As DNA, the CDR3 is TGTGCCAGCAGCTCGGGACTAGCGGGGATCACAGATACGCAGTATTTT. Together with reference TRBV5-4 and TRBJ2-3, the CDR3 gives the full variable domain: ETGVTQSPTHLIKTRGQQVTLRCSSQSGHNTVSWYQQALGQGPQFIFQYYREEENGRGNFPPRFSGLQFPNYSSELNVNALELDDSALYLCASSSGLAGITDTQYFGPGTRLTVL.

This clone was counted once. The chain recombines TRBV19 with TRBJ2-5; 9 bases align to TRBD2. The junction had 21 bases not matched to a gene; V was cut back by 6 bases and J by 7 bases. Germline CDR1 LNHDA, CDR2 SQIVND (reference sequence). This CDR3 comprises 18 residues. The CDR3, as DNA: TGTGCCAGTAGACGCGGGGCAGCGGCTAGCGGGAAAGGAGGGACCCAGTACTTC. This codes for CASRRGAAASGKGGTQYF.

The rearrangement uses TRBV19 and TRBJ2-5; the match to TRBD2 covers 13 bases. V shed 9 bases and J 4 bases; nucleotides not matched to a gene: 17. The CDR3 is 18 residues long. Per the germline V gene, CDR1 is LNHDA and CDR2 is SQIVND (reference sequence). CDR3 coding DNA: TGTGCCAGCGCCCGGACTAGCGGGAGTAGCCGCTCAGGAGAGACCCAGTACTTC. Translation: CASARTSGSSRSGETQYF.

CDR3 sequence reads: CASKTGTVANEKLFF. The CDR3 DNA follows: TGTGCCAGCAAAACCGGGACAGTCGCTAATGAAAAACTGTTTTTT. J is TRBJ1-4 and V is TRBV19, with 7 nucleotides matching TRBD1. The V gene end was trimmed by 9 bases and the J gene end by 3 bases; junction bases not matched to a gene: 10. CDR1 and CDR2 (germline): LNHDA, SQIVND (reference sequence). CDR3 size: 15 residues.

This chain connects TRBV20-1 to TRBJ1-2, with D possibly matching TRBD1 (5 bases). V lost 0 bases to trimming and J lost 9 bases, with 8 bases between them. From germline, CDR1 is DFQATT and CDR2 SNEGSKA (reference sequence). This CDR3 has 11 amino acids. The CDR3 DNA reads TGCAGTGCTAGAGATCCAGGGAGCTACACCTTC. Protein sequence: CSARDPGSYTF.

The chain is built from TRBV5-8 and TRBJ1-6, with 8 nucleotides matching TRBD1. Germline V gene sequence: CDR1 SGHTS, CDR2 YDEGEE. This CDR3 is built from 16 residues. The J segment lost 6 bases and the V segment lost 1 base, leaving 6 bases of the junction unmatched. CDR3 nucleotide sequence: TGTGCCAGCAGCTTGCGAGGACAGGGCCCTAATTCACCCCTCCACTTT. Translated, it gives CASSLRGQGPNSPLHF.

This chain uses TRBV6-2 or TRBV6-3 with TRBJ2-7; TRBD1 aligns across 7 bases. V was clipped by 4 bases and J by 4 bases; unmatched bases: 7. The germline gives CDR1 MNHEY, CDR2 SVGEGT. The CDR3 length is 14 residues. The CDR3 reads CASSWGQQLYEQYF. The CDR3 DNA follows: TGTGCCAGCAGTTGGGGACAGCAACTTTACGAGCAGTACTTC.

This rearrangement joins TRBV27 to TRBJ1-6; possibly TRBD1 for D (5 bases). Germline values: CDR1 MNHEY, CDR2 SMNVEV (reference sequence). Deletions cut 5 bases from V and 8 bases from J, with 16 bases between. The CDR3 loop spans 15 amino acids. In DNA, the CDR3 is TGTGCCAGCAGTCTCACCGCGATACAGGATTCACCCCTCCACTTT. Translating gives CASSLTAIQDSPLHF.

The V and J genes are TRBV7-9 and TRBJ2-1; 10 positions agree with TRBD2. The V gene's germline CDR1 is SEHNR and CDR2 FQNEAQ (reference sequence). The V segment lost 5 bases and the J segment 5 bases; nucleotides outside the gene matches: 6. The CDR3 has 15 residues. The CDR3 spells CASSNLAGEDNEQFF. CDR3 bases: TGTGCCAGCAGCAATCTAGCGGGGGAAGACAATGAGCAGTTCTTC.

J is TRBJ2-3 and V is TRBV2; D is unresolved. Per the germline V gene, CDR1 is SNHLY and CDR2 is FYNNEI. CDR3 length equals 13 residues. The V gene lost 4 bases and the J gene lost 0 bases, with 5 bases spanning the gap. DNA of the CDR3: TGTGCCAGCAGTGCACTCAGCACAGATACGCAGTATTTT. Its translation is CASSALSTDTQYF.

The CDR3 sequence is CASNQADTQYF. CDR3 nucleotides: TGTGCCAGCAATCAGGCAGATACGCAGTATTTT. The J gene is TRBJ2-3, the V gene TRBV2, with D unclear. Germline values: CDR1 SNHLY, CDR2 FYNNEI. CDR3 length equals 11 residues. V was cut by 7 bases and J by 4 bases, with 6 bases left in between. Full variable domain (remainder filled in from reference TRBV2 and TRBJ2-3): EPEVTQTPSHQVTQMGQEVILRCVPISNHLYFYWYRQILGQKVEFLVSFYNNEISEKSEIFDDQFSVERPDGSNFTLKIRSTKLEDSAMYFCASNQADTQYFGPGTRLTVL.

V is TRBV27 and J is TRBJ2-3, with D possibly being TRBD1 (6 bases). Germline CDR1 reads MNHEY; CDR2 reads SMNVEV (reference sequence). Trimming shortened V by 5 bases and J by 1 base, and 13 bases separated the two germline ends. This CDR3 is built from 15 residues. CDR3 region: CASSDRTPRTDTQYF. The CDR3, as DNA: TGTGCCAGCAGTGACAGGACCCCTCGCACAGATACGCAGTATTTT.

The J gene is TRBJ2-3, the V gene TRBV19, with 7 bases matching TRBD1. Looked up from germline, CDR1 is LNHDA and CDR2 is SQIVND (reference sequence). After removal of 6 bases from V and 7 bases from J, the junction contained 16 bases not matched to a gene. The CDR3 spans 16 residues. CDR3 region: CASRLNRDSLKYTQYF. The CDR3 DNA reads as TGTGCCAGTAGACTAAACCGGGACAGTCTTAAGTATACGCAGTATTTT.

The chain has TRBV19 and TRBJ2-3; D uncertain. This CDR3 region has 14 residues. Germline loops: CDR1 LNHDA, CDR2 SQIVND (reference sequence). Trimming took 6 bases from V and 6 from J, leaving 16 bases between them. The CDR3 spells CASSTNLGADTQYF. DNA of the CDR3: TGTGCCAGTAGCACAAACTTAGGAGCCGATACGCAGTATTTT.

The chain couples TRBV12-3 or TRBV12-4 to TRBJ1-1; D perhaps matches TRBD1 (6 bases). The ends were cut back, 7 bases at V and 5 bases at J, with 11 bases in the middle. CDR3 length: 12 residues. CDR3 nucleotide sequence: TGTGCCAGCAATATACAGGGAACTGAAGCTTTCTTT. This translates into CASNIQGTEAFF.

J is TRBJ1-4 and V is TRBV19; 9 bases fit TRBD1. The CDR3 is 19 residues long. Germline CDR1 is LNHDA and CDR2 is SQIVND (reference sequence). With V trimmed by 5 bases and J by 7 bases, 20 bases remained unmatched. The CDR3, as DNA: TGTGCCAGTAGTGTGAAAGGGACAGGGCACACGTTACGGTGTGAAAAACTGTTTTTT. It yields the protein CASSVKGTGHTLRCEKLFF.

The V gene is TRBV29-1, the J gene TRBJ2-7; 7 bases align to TRBD1. J lost 1 base, V lost 6 bases, and 6 bases had no gene match. Germline loops: CDR1 SQVTM, CDR2 ANQGSEA. The CDR3 sequence is 13 residues long. This chain's CDR3 is CSVRNRGSYEQYF. In DNA, the CDR3 is TGCAGCGTAAGAAACAGGGGTTCCTACGAGCAGTACTTC.

This chain uses TRBV14 with TRBJ2-1; 10 nucleotides align to TRBD2. With V trimmed by 3 bases and J by 8 bases, 10 bases remained unmatched. CDR1 and CDR2 from the germline V gene are SGHDN and FVKESK. The CDR3 is made up of 16 amino acids. The CDR3 nucleotides read TGTGCCAGCAGCCATGGAGCGGGAGGGCCCTTAGATGAGCAGTTCTTC. Translation: CASSHGAGGPLDEQFF. The whole variable domain, remainder taken from reference TRBV14 and TRBJ2-1, is EAGVTQFPSHSVIEKGQTVTLRCDPISGHDNLYWYRRVMGKEIKFLLHFVKESKQDESGMPNNRFLAERTGGTYSTLKVQPAELEDSGVYFCASSHGAGGPLDEQFFGPGTRLTVL.

J is TRBJ2-5 and V is TRBV6-5; no clear D gene. Looked up from germline, CDR1 is MNHEY and CDR2 is SVGAGI. This CDR3 contains 12 residues. V lost 5 bases to trimming and J lost 3 bases, with 7 bases between them. The CDR3 loop is CASSRAKETQYF. In nucleotides, the CDR3 is TGTGCCAGCAGTCGAGCGAAAGAGACCCAGTACTTC.

The rearrangement links TRBV6-5 to TRBJ2-3; tentatively, D is TRBD2 (5 bases). Per the germline V gene, CDR1 is MNHEY and CDR2 is SVGAGI. The V and J ends lost 5 bases and 4 bases respectively, with 13 bases between them. There are 14 residues in the CDR3. DNA for the CDR3: TGTGCCAGCAGTCCCCGGACCGGGGCAGATACGCAGTATTTT. Translation: CASSPRTGADTQYF.